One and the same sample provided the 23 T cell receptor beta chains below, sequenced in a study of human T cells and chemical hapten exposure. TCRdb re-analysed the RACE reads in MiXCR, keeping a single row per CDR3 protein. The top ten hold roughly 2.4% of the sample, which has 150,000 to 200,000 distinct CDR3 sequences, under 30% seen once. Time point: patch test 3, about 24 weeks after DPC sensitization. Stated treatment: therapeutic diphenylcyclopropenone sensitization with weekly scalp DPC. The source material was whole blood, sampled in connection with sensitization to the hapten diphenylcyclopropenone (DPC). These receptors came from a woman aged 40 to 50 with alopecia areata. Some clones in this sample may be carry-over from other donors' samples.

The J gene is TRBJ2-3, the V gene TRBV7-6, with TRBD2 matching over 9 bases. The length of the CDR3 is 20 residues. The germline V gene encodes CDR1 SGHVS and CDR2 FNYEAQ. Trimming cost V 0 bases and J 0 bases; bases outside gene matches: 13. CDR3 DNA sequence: TGTGCCAGCAGCTTAGCGATTCGAGCGGGAGGCACCGTAAGCACAGATACGCAGTATTTT. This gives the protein CASSLAIRAGGTVSTDTQYF.

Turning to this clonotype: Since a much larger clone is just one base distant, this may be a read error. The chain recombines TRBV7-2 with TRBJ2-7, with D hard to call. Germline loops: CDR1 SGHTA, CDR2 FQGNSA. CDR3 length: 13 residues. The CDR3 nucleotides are TGTGCCGGCAGCTCCCGACTGGATATCGAGCAGTACTTC. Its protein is CAGSSRLDIEQYF.

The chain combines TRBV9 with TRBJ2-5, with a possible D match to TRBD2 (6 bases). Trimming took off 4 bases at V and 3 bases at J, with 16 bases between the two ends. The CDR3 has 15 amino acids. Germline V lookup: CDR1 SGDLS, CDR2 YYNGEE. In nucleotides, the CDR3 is TGTGCCAGCAGCTTCGTCGGAGGGTTGGAAGAGACCCAGTACTTC. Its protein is CASSFVGGLEETQYF.

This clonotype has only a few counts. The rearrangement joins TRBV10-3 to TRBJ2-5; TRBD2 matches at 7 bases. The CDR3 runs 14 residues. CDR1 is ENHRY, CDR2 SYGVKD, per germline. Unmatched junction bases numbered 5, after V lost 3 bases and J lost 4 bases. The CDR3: CAISDSGGGETQYF. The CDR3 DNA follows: TGTGCCATCAGTGACTCGGGGGGAGGAGAGACCCAGTACTTC.

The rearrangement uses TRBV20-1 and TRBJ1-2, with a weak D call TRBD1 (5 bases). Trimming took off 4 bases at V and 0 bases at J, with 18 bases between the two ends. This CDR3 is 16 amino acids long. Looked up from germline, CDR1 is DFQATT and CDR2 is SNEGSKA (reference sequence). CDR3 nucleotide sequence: TGCAGTGCTACTCCACAGGTGACGCAGACTAACTATGGCTACACCTTC. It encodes CSATPQVTQTNYGYTF.

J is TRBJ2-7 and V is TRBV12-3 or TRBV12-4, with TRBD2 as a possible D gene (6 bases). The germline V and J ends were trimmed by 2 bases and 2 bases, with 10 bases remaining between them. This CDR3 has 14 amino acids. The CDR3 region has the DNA TGTGCCAGCAGTTTATCGGGGGTCACCTACGAGCAGTACTTC. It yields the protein CASSLSGVTYEQYF.

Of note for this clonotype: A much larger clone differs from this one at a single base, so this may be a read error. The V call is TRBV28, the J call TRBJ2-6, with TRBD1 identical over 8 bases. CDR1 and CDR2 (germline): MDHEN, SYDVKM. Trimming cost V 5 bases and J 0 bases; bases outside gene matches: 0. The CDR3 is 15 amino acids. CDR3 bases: TGTGCCAGCAGTGGACAGGGCTCTGGGGCCAACGTCCTGACTTTC. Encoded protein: CASSGQGSGANVLTF.

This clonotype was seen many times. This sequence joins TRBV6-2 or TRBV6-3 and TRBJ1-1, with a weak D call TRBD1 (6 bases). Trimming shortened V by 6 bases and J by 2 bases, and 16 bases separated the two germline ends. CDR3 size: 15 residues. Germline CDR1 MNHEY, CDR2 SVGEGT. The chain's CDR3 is CASRQKGGTNTEAFF. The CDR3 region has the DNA TGTGCCAGCAGGCAGAAAGGGGGAACTAACACTGAAGCTTTCTTT.

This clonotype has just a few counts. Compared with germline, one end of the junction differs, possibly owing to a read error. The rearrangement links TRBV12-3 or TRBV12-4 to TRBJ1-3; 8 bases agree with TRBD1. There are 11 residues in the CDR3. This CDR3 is CASSPGQGRNF. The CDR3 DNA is TGTGCCAGCAGCCCCGGACAGGGTAGGAATTTT.

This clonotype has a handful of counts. The CDR3 is CASSQGTVNYGYTF. As DNA, the CDR3 is TGCGCCAGCTCACAGGGGACCGTTAACTATGGCTACACCTTC. The chain carries TRBV5-1 and TRBJ1-2; TRBD1 agrees at 7 bases. Unmatched junction bases numbered 7, after V lost 7 bases and J lost 1 base. The CDR3 runs to 14 residues. Germline V gene lookup returns CDR1 SGHRS and CDR2 YFSETQ.

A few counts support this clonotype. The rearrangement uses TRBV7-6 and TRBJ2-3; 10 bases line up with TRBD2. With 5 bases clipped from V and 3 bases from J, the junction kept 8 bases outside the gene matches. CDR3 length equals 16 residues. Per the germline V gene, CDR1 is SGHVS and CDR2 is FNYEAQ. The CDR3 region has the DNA TGTGCCAGCAGCCCACCCGGGACTAGCGCGACAGATACGCAGTATTTT. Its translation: CASSPPGTSATDTQYF.

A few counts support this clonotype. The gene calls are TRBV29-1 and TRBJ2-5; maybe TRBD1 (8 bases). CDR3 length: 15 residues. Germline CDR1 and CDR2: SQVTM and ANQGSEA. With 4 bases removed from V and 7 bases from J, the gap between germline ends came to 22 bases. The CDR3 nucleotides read TGCAGCGTTGCGGGGGGACAGGATTTTATCGGGACCCAGTACTTC. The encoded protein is CSVAGGQDFIGTQYF.

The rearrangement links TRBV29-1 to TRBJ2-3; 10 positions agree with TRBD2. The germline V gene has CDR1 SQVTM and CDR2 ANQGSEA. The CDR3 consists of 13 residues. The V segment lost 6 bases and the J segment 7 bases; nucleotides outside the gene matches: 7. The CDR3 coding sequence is TGCAGCGTCCGGACTAGCGGCGCCAATACGCAGTATTTT. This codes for CSVRTSGANTQYF.

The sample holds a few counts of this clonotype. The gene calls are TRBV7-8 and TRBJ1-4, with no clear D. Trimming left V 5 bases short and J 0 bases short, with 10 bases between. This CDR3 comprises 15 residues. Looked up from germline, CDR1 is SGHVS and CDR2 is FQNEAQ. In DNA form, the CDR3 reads TGTGCCAGCAGCCCGCACAGAGCAACTAATGAAAAACTGTTTTTT. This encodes CASSPHRATNEKLFF.

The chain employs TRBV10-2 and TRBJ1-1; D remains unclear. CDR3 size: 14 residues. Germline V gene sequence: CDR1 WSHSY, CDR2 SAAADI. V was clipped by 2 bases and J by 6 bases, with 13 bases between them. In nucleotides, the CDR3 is TGCGCCAGCAGTGAGCCGGGGATGAGCGCTGAAGCTTTCTTT. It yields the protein CASSEPGMSAEAFF.

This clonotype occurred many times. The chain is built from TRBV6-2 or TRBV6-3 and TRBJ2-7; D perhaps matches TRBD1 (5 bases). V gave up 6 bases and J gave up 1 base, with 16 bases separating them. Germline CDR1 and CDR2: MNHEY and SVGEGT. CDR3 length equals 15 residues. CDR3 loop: CASSLQAIVSYEQYF. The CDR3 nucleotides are TGTGCCAGCAGCTTACAGGCGATTGTATCCTACGAGCAGTACTTC.

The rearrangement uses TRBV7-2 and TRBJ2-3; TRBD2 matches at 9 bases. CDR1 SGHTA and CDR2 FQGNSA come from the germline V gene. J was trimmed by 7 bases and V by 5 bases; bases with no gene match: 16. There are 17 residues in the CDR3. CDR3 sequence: CASSPFAGGPGGHTQYF. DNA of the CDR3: TGTGCCAGCAGCCCTTTTGCGGGAGGGCCCGGTGGGCATACGCAGTATTTT.

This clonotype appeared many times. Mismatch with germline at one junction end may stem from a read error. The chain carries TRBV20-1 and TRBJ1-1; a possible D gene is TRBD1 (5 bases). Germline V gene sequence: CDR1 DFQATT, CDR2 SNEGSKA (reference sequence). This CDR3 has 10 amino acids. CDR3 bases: TGCAGTGCTAGTAGCAGGGCAAATCGGTTT. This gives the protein CSASSRANRF.

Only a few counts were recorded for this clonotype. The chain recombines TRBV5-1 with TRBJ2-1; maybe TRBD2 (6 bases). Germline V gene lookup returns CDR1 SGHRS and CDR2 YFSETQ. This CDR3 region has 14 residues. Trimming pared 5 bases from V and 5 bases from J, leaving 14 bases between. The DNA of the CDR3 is TGCGCCAGCAGGTTCCCGGGAGAGAACAATGAGCAGTTCTTC. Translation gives CASRFPGENNEQFF.

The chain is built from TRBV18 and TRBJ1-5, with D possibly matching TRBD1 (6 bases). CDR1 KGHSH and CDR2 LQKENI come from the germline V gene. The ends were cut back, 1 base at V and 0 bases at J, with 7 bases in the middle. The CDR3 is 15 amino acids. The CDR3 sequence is CASSPQQGSNQPQHF. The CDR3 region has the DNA TGTGCCAGCTCACCACAACAGGGTAGCAATCAGCCCCAGCATTTT.

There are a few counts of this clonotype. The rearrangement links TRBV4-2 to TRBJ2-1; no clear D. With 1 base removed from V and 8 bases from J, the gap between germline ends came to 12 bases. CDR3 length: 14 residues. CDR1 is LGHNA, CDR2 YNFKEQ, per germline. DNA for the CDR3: TGTGCCAGCAGCCAAGCGGGTTCCCTGGATGAGCAGTTCTTC. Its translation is CASSQAGSLDEQFF.

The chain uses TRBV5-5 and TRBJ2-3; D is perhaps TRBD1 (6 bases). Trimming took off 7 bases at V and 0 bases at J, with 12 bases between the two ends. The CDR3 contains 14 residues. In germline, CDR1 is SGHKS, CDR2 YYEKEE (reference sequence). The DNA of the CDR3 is TGTGCCAGCGCCTCTGGACAGAGCACAGATACGCAGTATTTT. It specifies CASASGQSTDTQYF.

The CDR3 DNA sequence: TGTGCCAGCAGGCCTACAGGGGGCGATGAGCAGTTCTTC. Translated, it gives CASRPTGGDEQFF. V gene TRBV7-2 combines with J gene TRBJ2-1; 9 bases are a match to TRBD1. There are 13 residues in the CDR3. The germline V gene has CDR1 SGHTA and CDR2 FQGNSA. With 6 bases clipped from V and 8 bases from J, the junction kept 5 bases outside the gene matches.